Shown below are 28 T cell receptor beta chains from a single sample sequenced in a study of blood T cell repertoires in COVID-19. Sequencing was performed with immunoSEQ multiplex PCR; in TCRdb, only in-frame clones are kept and a portion is missing. Counted here are approximately 94,000 clones, approximately 80% occurring once; the ten biggest clones make up about 25%. The sample taken for sequencing was peripheral blood. These TCRs come from a man between 60 and 75 years old with acute or convalescent COVID-19.

The rearrangement joins TRBV19 to TRBJ1-2, with a tentative D call TRBD1 (6 bases). V lost 5 bases and J 6 bases, leaving 10 bases between the germline ends. The CDR3 has 12 residues. Germline CDR1 and CDR2: LNHDA and SQIVND (reference sequence). CDR3 region: CASSYWGHGYTF. The CDR3 bases are TGTGCCAGTAGTTATTGGGGGCATGGCTACACCTTC.

The rearrangement links TRBV4-1 to TRBJ2-5; possible D gene TRBD1, 5 bases. CDR1 and CDR2 (germline): MGHRA, YSYEKL. V gave up 4 bases and J gave up 4 bases, with 16 bases separating them. This CDR3 has 15 amino acids. As DNA, the CDR3 is TGCGCCAGCAGCCGGGGTCAGGGTGTAAGAGAGACCCAGTACTTC. Translation gives CASSRGQGVRETQYF.

The chain carries TRBV20-1 and TRBJ1-1; unclear D gene. The CDR3 loop spans 12 amino acids. Germline CDR1 is DFQATT and CDR2 is SNEGSKA (reference sequence). Trimming pared 3 bases from V and 5 bases from J, leaving 10 bases between. CDR3 coding DNA: TGCAGTGCTAGTTGGAGCGGGACTGAAGCTTTCTTT. It encodes CSASWSGTEAFF.

The sample holds one count of this clone. Other DNA sequences in this specimen translate into the identical CDR3. The rearrangement links TRBV28 to TRBJ1-1; TRBD1 aligns across 7 bases. V was pared by 3 bases and J by 1 base, with 2 bases of the junction left unmatched. There are 14 residues in the CDR3. The germline gives CDR1 MDHEN, CDR2 SYDVKM. CDR3 bases: TGTGCCAGCAGTTTGGGACAGAAGAACACTGAAGCTTTCTTT. This encodes CASSLGQKNTEAFF.

The chain joins TRBV29-1 to TRBJ1-4; D possibly corresponds to TRBD1 (6 bases). Germline CDR1 and CDR2: SQVTM and ANQGSEA. This CDR3 comprises 14 residues. Trimming cost V 6 bases and J 5 bases, with 16 bases left between them. CDR3 sequence reads: CSVTLEQGNEKLFF. The CDR3 nucleotides read TGCAGCGTGACCCTGGAACAGGGAAATGAAAAACTGTTTTTT. Supplemented by reference TRBV29-1 and TRBJ1-4, the full variable domain reads SAVISQKPSRDICQRGTSLTIQCQVDSQVTMMFWYRQQPGQSLTLIATANQGSEATYESGFVIDKFPISRPNLTFSTLTVSNMSPEDSSIYLCSVTLEQGNEKLFFGSGTQLSVL.

The chain has TRBV19 and TRBJ2-3, with 10 bases lining up with TRBD2. Looked up from germline, CDR1 is LNHDA and CDR2 is SQIVND (reference sequence). CDR3 length: 16 residues. J lost 1 base, V lost 4 bases, and 5 bases had no gene match. The DNA of the CDR3 is TGTGCCAGTAGTAGACAACTAGCGGGGCGCACAGATACGCAGTATTTT. Its protein is CASSRQLAGRTDTQYF. Based on the CDR3 plus reference TRBV19 and TRBJ2-3, the full variable domain is DGGITQSPKYLFRKEGQNVTLSCEQNLNHDAMYWYRQDPGQGLRLIYYSQIVNDFQKGDIAEGYSVSREKKESFPLTVTSAQKNPTAFYLCASSRQLAGRTDTQYFGPGTRLTVL.

This rearrangement joins TRBV7-8 to TRBJ1-5; the D gene is possibly TRBD1 (6 bases). This CDR3 region has 15 residues. V lost 4 bases and J 4 bases, leaving 14 bases between the germline ends. Germline V gene data show CDR1 as SGHVS and CDR2 as FQNEAQ. CDR3 protein: CASSYGNQGNQPQHF. The CDR3 DNA reads TGTGCCAGCAGCTACGGAAACCAGGGGAATCAGCCCCAGCATTTT.

The J gene is TRBJ1-1, the V gene TRBV13; 8 bases agree with TRBD1. The junction had 10 bases not matched to a gene; V was cut back by 4 bases and J by 6 bases. The CDR3 loop spans 15 amino acids. Per germline, CDR1 PRHDT and CDR2 FYEKMQ (reference sequence). The CDR3 DNA is TGTGCCAGCAGCTACCTCTTCAGGGGGCGAGCTGAAGCTTTCTTT. Translation: CASSYLFRGRAEAFF. Full variable domain (rest looked up from reference TRBV13 and TRBJ1-1): AAGVIQSPRHLIKEKRETATLKCYPIPRHDTVYWYQQGPGQDPQFLISFYEKMQSDKGSIPDRFSAQQFSDYHSELNMSSLELGDSALYFCASSYLFRGRAEAFFGQGTRLTVV.

This clone was picked up one time. This rearrangement joins TRBV7-2 to TRBJ1-4; TRBD1 agrees at 12 bases. Looked up from germline, CDR1 is SGHTA and CDR2 is FQGNSA. The CDR3 covers 16 residues. Trimming removed 5 bases from V and 7 bases from J; junction bases left unmatched: 8. The CDR3 region is CASSRRDRGRGEKLFF. The CDR3, as DNA: TGTGCCAGCAGCCGCCGGGACAGGGGGCGGGGTGAAAAACTGTTTTTT.

V gene TRBV7-8 combines with J gene TRBJ2-1; TRBD1 agrees at 10 bases. CDR1 and CDR2 from the germline V gene are SGHVS and FQNEAQ. With V trimmed by 5 bases and J by 7 bases, 14 bases remained unmatched. The length of the CDR3 is 17 residues. The CDR3 region is CASSQADRGGNWNEQFF. DNA of the CDR3: TGTGCCAGCAGCCAAGCGGACAGGGGGGGGAATTGGAATGAGCAGTTCTTC. The full variable domain, in which reference TRBV7-8 and TRBJ2-1 provide the parts outside the CDR3, is GAGVSQSPRYKVAKRGQDVALRCDPISGHVSLFWYQQALGQGPEFLTYFQNEAQLDKSGLPSDRFFAERPEGSVSTLKIQRTQQEDSAVYLCASSQADRGGNWNEQFFGPGTRLTVL.

The V and J genes are TRBV7-2 and TRBJ1-4; D is uncertain. Looked up from germline, CDR1 is SGHTA and CDR2 is FQGNSA. Trimming pared 6 bases from V and 8 bases from J, leaving 10 bases between. The CDR3 covers 12 residues. The CDR3 loop reads CASRTAKEKLFF. As DNA, the CDR3 is TGTGCCAGCAGGACTGCAAAAGAAAAACTGTTTTTT.

The V call is TRBV5-1, the J call TRBJ2-1; TRBD1 agrees at 8 bases. Germline V lookup: CDR1 SGHRS, CDR2 YFSETQ. V lost 6 bases, J lost 6 bases, and 14 bases stayed unmatched. The CDR3 runs 16 residues. The CDR3 loop is CASTLLGQGYSNEQFF. The CDR3 nucleotides are TGCGCCAGCACCCTACTCGGACAGGGTTATTCCAATGAGCAGTTCTTC.

The chain couples TRBV2 to TRBJ1-2, with D possibly matching TRBD1 (6 bases). Germline loops: CDR1 SNHLY, CDR2 FYNNEI. This CDR3 has 13 amino acids. Deletions cut 6 bases from V and 6 bases from J, with 14 bases between. This CDR3 is CASRRATGHGYTF. DNA of the CDR3: TGTGCCAGCAGGAGGGCCACAGGGCATGGCTACACCTTC.

The chain combines TRBV7-9 with TRBJ1-2; 7 bases are shared with TRBD1. The CDR3 loop spans 17 amino acids. The germline CDR1 and CDR2 sequences are SEHNR and FQNEAQ (reference sequence). The J segment lost 0 bases and the V segment lost 5 bases, leaving 12 bases of the junction unmatched. The chain's CDR3 is CASSLPPDRRPNYGYTF. In DNA form, the CDR3 reads TGTGCCAGCAGCCTCCCCCCGGACAGGAGGCCTAACTATGGCTACACCTTC.

V and J are TRBV24-1 and TRBJ1-2, with D perhaps TRBD1 (6 bases). The CDR3 is 13 amino acids. Germline V gene sequence: CDR1 KGHDR, CDR2 SFDVKD. The V and J ends lost 5 bases and 6 bases respectively, with 12 bases between them. CDR3 region: CATSVGGANGYTF. The CDR3 bases are TGTGCCACCAGTGTAGGGGGGGCGAATGGCTACACCTTC.

This clone was seen a few times. This chain links TRBV5-1 with TRBJ1-5; 9 bases line up with TRBD1. CDR3 length: 15 amino acids. V lost 4 bases to trimming and J lost 5 bases; unmatched junction nucleotides: 7. Germline V lookup: CDR1 SGHRS, CDR2 YFSETQ. CDR3 nucleotide sequence: TGCGCCAGCAGCATTGCGGGACAGGGTGATCAGCCCCAGCATTTT. It specifies CASSIAGQGDQPQHF.

The chain recombines TRBV2 with TRBJ2-1; maybe TRBD1 (5 bases). CDR1 and CDR2 (germline): SNHLY, FYNNEI. V was trimmed by 5 bases and J by 0 bases, leaving 11 bases between them. The length of the CDR3 is 15 residues. The CDR3 DNA reads TGTGCCAGCAGTTCCGACAGTAGCTCCTACAATGAGCAGTTCTTC. It translates to CASSSDSSSYNEQFF.

The rearrangement links TRBV18 to TRBJ2-1; TRBD2 agrees at 7 bases. Germline V gives CDR1 KGHSH, CDR2 LQKENI. V shed 1 base, J shed 8 bases, and the junction held 8 bases outside the gene matches. The CDR3 is made up of 15 amino acids. The CDR3 region has the DNA TGTGCCAGCTCACCACGACCGGGGGGTCCAGATGAGCAGTTCTTC. Translating it yields CASSPRPGGPDEQFF.

The CDR3 sequence is CASGLYGLAGRSYNEQFF. CDR3 coding DNA: TGTGCTAGTGGTTTGTACGGACTAGCGGGTCGCTCCTACAATGAGCAGTTCTTC. This rearrangement joins TRBV12-5 to TRBJ2-1, with 11 positions matching TRBD2. The CDR3 is 18 residues long. After removal of 2 bases from V and 0 bases from J, the junction contained 6 bases not matched to a gene. The germline V gene has CDR1 LGHNT and CDR2 FRNRAP.

The chain employs TRBV12-3 or TRBV12-4 and TRBJ1-1; perhaps TRBD1 as D (6 bases). V lost 7 bases to trimming and J lost 2 bases, with 8 bases between them. This CDR3 has 12 residues. In DNA form, the CDR3 reads TGTGCCAGCAACAGGGTTAACACTGAAGCTTTCTTT. Translating gives CASNRVNTEAFF.

The chain joins TRBV6-2 or TRBV6-3 to TRBJ2-5; the match to TRBD2 covers 13 bases. V lost 5 bases to trimming and J lost 5 bases; unmatched junction nucleotides: 8. CDR1 and CDR2 (germline): MNHEY, SVGEGT. This CDR3 has 16 residues. The CDR3 nucleotides are TGTGCCAGCAGTCGCGGACTAGCGGGAGCCCGGGAGACCCAGTACTTC. Its translation is CASSRGLAGARETQYF.

In this sample, this clone turned up a few times. This rearrangement joins TRBV6-2 or TRBV6-3 to TRBJ1-1, with D perhaps TRBD1 (5 bases). Trimming took off 2 bases at V and 1 base at J, with 5 bases between the two ends. The CDR3 has 13 residues. Germline V gene data show CDR1 as MNHEY and CDR2 as SVGEGT. CDR3 nucleotides: TGTGCCAGCAGTTACCAGGGGAACACTGAAGCTTTCTTT. Protein: CASSYQGNTEAFF.

The chain combines TRBV7-8 with TRBJ2-2, with 10 bases lining up with TRBD2. Germline trimming cut 2 bases from V and 4 bases from J; bases unmatched to any gene: 4. This CDR3 comprises 16 residues. Germline V gives CDR1 SGHVS, CDR2 FQNEAQ. The CDR3 protein is CASSLRTSGTTGELFF. The DNA for the CDR3 is TGTGCCAGCAGCTTAAGGACTAGCGGAACCACCGGGGAGCTGTTTTTT.

DNA for the CDR3: TGTGCCAGCAGCCCTACAGGGGGCTCGTACACCATATATTTT. This translates into CASSPTGGSYTIYF. This chain connects TRBV3-1 (or the pseudogene TRBV3-2) to TRBJ1-3; 9 positions agree with TRBD1. Germline CDR1 LGHDT, CDR2 YNNKEL (reference sequence). V lost 4 bases and J lost 8; bases outside the gene matches: 6. This CDR3 region has 14 residues.

V gene TRBV6-5 combines with J gene TRBJ1-5; no clear D gene. This CDR3 is 12 amino acids long. Looked up from germline, CDR1 is MNHEY and CDR2 is SVGAGI. Trimming shortened V by 7 bases and J by 4 bases, and 8 bases separated the two germline ends. As DNA, the CDR3 is TGTGCCAGCAACCAGTGGAATCAGCCCCAGCATTTT. Translating it yields CASNQWNQPQHF.

The V call is TRBV3-1 (or the pseudogene TRBV3-2), the J call TRBJ2-2; 8 positions match TRBD2. CDR1 is LGHDT, CDR2 YNNKEL, per germline (reference sequence). This CDR3 region has 17 residues. V lost 5 bases to trimming and J lost 2 bases; unmatched junction nucleotides: 10. CDR3 protein: CASSSRPGGANTGELFF. The CDR3 DNA is TGTGCCAGCAGCTCCCGCCCGGGGGGGGCCAACACCGGGGAGCTGTTTTTT.

Only a few counts were recorded for this clone. The chain is built from TRBV18 and TRBJ1-1, with D unclear. V was trimmed by 3 bases and J by 4 bases, leaving 9 bases between them. The CDR3 contains 13 residues. Germline V gives CDR1 KGHSH, CDR2 LQKENI. CDR3 sequence reads: CASSPAGITEAFF. As DNA, the CDR3 is TGTGCCAGCTCACCGGCAGGAATCACTGAAGCTTTCTTT.

A single count supports this clone. The chain employs TRBV30 and TRBJ1-5; D might be TRBD1 (5 bases). The length of the CDR3 is 12 residues. Germline CDR1 is GTSNPN and CDR2 is SVGIG (reference sequence). Trimming pared 6 bases from V and 5 bases from J, leaving 11 bases between. DNA of the CDR3: TGTGCCTGCTGTCGGGGGGATCAGCCCCAGCATTTT. As protein: CACCRGDQPQHF.